This T cell receptor beta chain was recovered during a study of technical replicates of blood from several donors. Trimming took 4 bases from V and 6 from J, leaving 13 bases between them. The CDR3 is 13 residues long. Germline CDR1 and CDR2: SEHNR and FQNEAQ (reference sequence). Clones were read by immunoSEQ multiplex PCR, and TCRdb kept only the in-frame ones, dropping some. The sample records more than 75,000 clones, 85% to 95% being singletons. Sequenced material: T cells isolated from PBMCs. The source is a human donor in good health. The chain carries TRBV7-9 and TRBJ2-7; possible D gene TRBD1, 6 bases. The CDR3 spells CASSYLRGTEQYF. CDR3 sequence (DNA): TGTGCCAGCAGCTACCTTAGGGGGACCGAGCAGTACTTC.